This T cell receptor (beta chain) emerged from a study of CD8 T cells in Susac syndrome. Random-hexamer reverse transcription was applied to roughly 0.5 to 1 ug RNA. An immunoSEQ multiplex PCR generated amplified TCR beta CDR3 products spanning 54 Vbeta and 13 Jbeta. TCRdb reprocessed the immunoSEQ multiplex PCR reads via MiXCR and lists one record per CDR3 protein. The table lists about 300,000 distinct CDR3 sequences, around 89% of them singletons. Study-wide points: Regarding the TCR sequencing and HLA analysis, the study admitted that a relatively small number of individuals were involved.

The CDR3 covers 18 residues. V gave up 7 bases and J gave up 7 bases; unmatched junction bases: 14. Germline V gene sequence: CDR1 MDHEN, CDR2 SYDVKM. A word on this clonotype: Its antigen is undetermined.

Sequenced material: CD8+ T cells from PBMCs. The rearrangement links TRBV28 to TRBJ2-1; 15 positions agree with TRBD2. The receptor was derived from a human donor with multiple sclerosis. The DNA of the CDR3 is TGTGCCAGCACCCAAACCGGGACTAGCGGGAGGCGGGGGAATGAGCAGTTCTTC. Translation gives CASTQTGTSGRRGNEQFF. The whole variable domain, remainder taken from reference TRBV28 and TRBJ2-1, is DVKVTQSSRYLVKRTGEKVFLECVQDMDHENMFWYRQDPGLGLRLIYFSYDVKMKEKGDIPEGYSVSREKKERFSLILESASTNQTSMYLCASTQTGTSGRRGNEQFFGPGTRLTVL.